This T cell receptor (beta chain) came from a study of regulatory T cells in long-lasting Graves disease. Study-wide context: Persistent Graves' disease denoted over 5 years of antithyroid drugs plus positive TSH receptor antibodies.

Time point given: persistent/refractory GD, antithyroid drugs over 5 years with positive TRAb. There was RNA extracted from PBMCs, and the TCR library was made from it. Xi'an, China, was home to the endocrinology department that provided patients. Findings and caveats of the study: Fewer public clonotypes were shared by new patients (over 950) than by persistent patients (about 2,800). Compared with new cases, persistent Graves' patients showed reduced TCR diversity.

The germline V gene encodes CDR1 KGHDR and CDR2 SFDVKD. V was clipped by 1 base and J by 4 bases, with 13 bases between them. CDR3 length equals 16 residues. Arm-PCR of CDR3 regions and iRepertoire HTBI primers were used to build TCR beta libraries. TCRdb itself ran the multiplex PCR reads through MiXCR, one entry per CDR3 protein. The table has roughly 470,000 distinct CDR3 sequences, around 21% seen once; the top ten hold 7% to 9.5%. This clonotype was counted at least ten times. Its specificity is unknown. The sample in question was peripheral blood mononuclear cells (PBMCs), obtained when the disease was refractory, from a patient treated with antithyroid drugs. The chain is built from TRBV24-1 and TRBJ1-5, with a possible D match to TRBD1 (5 bases). This TCR was sampled from a female donor with Graves disease. CDR3 sequence: CATSDLGDPENQPQHF. The CDR3 coding sequence is TGTGCCACCAGTGATTTAGGGGACCCAGAGAATCAGCCCCAGCATTTT.